The 5 T cell receptor beta chains below all came from one sample that was sequenced in a study of blood T cell repertoires in COVID-19. Produced via immunoSEQ multiplex PCR; TCRdb's table is partial and in-frame only. The repertoire holds about 190,000 clones, with roughly 80% as singletons. Sample: peripheral blood. Receptor source: a woman aged 25 to 39 with acute or convalescent COVID-19.

V and J are TRBV10-3 and TRBJ2-3, with 8 positions matching TRBD2. The junction had 4 bases not matched to a gene; V was cut back by 7 bases and J by 1 base. The germline V gene has CDR1 ENHRY and CDR2 SYGVKD. There are 14 residues in the CDR3. The CDR3 DNA follows: TGTGCCATCAAGGCTAGCGGGCGCACAGATACGCAGTATTTT. Translating it yields CAIKASGRTDTQYF.

This clone was recorded a few times. CDR3 nucleotide sequence: TGTGCCAGCAGCCCAGGACAGCGGACCTCCTACGAGCAGTACTTC. Its translation is CASSPGQRTSYEQYF. The genes are TRBV11-2 and TRBJ2-7; possible D gene TRBD1, 6 bases. V was trimmed by 5 bases and J by 0 bases, leaving 14 bases between them. CDR1 is SGHAT, CDR2 FQNNGV, per germline. The CDR3 has 15 amino acids.

This chain connects TRBV7-9 to TRBJ1-2, with TRBD1 matching 9 bases. CDR3 size: 17 residues. Germline CDR1 and CDR2: SEHNR and FQNEAQ (reference sequence). V was pared by 3 bases and J by 7 bases, with 15 bases of the junction left unmatched. CDR3 amino acids: CASSLGHRDRAYSGYTF. Here the CDR3 DNA reads TGTGCCAGCAGCTTGGGACACCGGGACAGGGCCTATTCTGGCTACACCTTC.

V is TRBV28 and J is TRBJ1-1; no firm D call. This CDR3 region has 14 residues. Looked up from germline, CDR1 is MDHEN and CDR2 is SYDVKM. V was clipped by 5 bases and J by 6 bases, with 16 bases between them. The CDR3 DNA is TGTGCCAGCAGTAGAGGTGAACCAACTCCTGAAGCTTTCTTT. This gives the protein CASSRGEPTPEAFF.

J is TRBJ1-6 and V is TRBV28; TRBD1 might be the D (5 bases). V was shortened by 3 bases and J by 10 bases, with 7 bases between the two germline ends. This CDR3 spans 12 amino acids. Looked up from germline, CDR1 is MDHEN and CDR2 is SYDVKM. CDR3 nucleotide sequence: TGTGCCAGCAGTTTTAGGGGATCACCCCTCCACTTT. Amino acid sequence: CASSFRGSPLHF. The full variable domain, with the rest looked up from reference TRBV28 and TRBJ1-6, is DVKVTQSSRYLVKRTGEKVFLECVQDMDHENMFWYRQDPGLGLRLIYFSYDVKMKEKGDIPEGYSVSREKKERFSLILESASTNQTSMYLCASSFRGSPLHFGNGTRLTVT.